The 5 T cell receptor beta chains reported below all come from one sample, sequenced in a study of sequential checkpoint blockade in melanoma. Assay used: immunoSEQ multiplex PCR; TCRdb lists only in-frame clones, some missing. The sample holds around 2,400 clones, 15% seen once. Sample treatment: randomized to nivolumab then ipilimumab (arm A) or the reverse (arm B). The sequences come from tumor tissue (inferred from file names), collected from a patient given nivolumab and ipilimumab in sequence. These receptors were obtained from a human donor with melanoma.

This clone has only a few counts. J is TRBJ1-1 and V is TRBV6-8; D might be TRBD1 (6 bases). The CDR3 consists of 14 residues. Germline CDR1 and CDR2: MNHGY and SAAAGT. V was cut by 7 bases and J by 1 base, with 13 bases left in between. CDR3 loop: CASTEGHPNTEAFF. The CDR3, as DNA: TGTGCCAGCACCGAGGGACACCCGAACACTGAAGCTTTCTTT.

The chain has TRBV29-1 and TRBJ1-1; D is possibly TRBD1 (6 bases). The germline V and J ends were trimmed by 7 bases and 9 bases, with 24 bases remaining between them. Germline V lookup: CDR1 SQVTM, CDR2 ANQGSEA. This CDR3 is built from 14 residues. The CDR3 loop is CSGLSGQGTEKAFF. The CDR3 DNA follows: TGCAGCGGCCTCTCGGGCCAGGGGACGGAGAAAGCTTTCTTT.

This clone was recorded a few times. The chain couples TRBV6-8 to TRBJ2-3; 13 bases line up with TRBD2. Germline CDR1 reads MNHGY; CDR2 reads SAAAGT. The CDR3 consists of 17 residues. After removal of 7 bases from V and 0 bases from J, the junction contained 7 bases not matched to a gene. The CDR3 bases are TGTGCCAGCATTTATGTACTAGCGGGGGGGAGCACAGATACGCAGTATTTT. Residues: CASIYVLAGGSTDTQYF.

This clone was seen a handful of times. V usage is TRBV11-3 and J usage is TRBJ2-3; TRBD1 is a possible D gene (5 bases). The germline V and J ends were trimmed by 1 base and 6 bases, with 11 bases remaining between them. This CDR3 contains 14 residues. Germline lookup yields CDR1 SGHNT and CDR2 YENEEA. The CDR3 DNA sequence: TGTGCCAGCAGCTTAGGGACACCGAGGGATACGCAGTATTTT. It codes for CASSLGTPRDTQYF.

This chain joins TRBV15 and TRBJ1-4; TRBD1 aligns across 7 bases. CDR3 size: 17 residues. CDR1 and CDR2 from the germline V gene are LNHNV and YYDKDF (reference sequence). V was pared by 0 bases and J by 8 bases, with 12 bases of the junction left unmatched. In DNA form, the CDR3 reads TGTGCCACCAGCAGAGATTGGGCAGGGGGAAGGCAGGAAAAACTGTTTTTT. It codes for CATSRDWAGGRQEKLFF.